The present entry profiles one T cell receptor beta chain with its context. The CDR3 length is 17 residues. V shed 5 bases and J 0 bases; nucleotides not matched to a gene: 7. The V gene's germline CDR1 is SEHNR and CDR2 FQNEAQ (reference sequence). This sample stems from a study of shared clonotypes between healthy human individuals. Terminally differentiated effector memory CD45RA+ cells were left out of the naive CD8 fraction, which was CD45RO-negative and positively selected for CCR7. Libraries were prepared by immunoSEQ multiplex PCR; TCRdb keeps only in-frame clonotypes and omits some of them. Among millions of clones listed, 85% to 95% were seen once.

Sequencing used naive CD8+ T cells from PBMCs. The clonotype originates from a man younger than 35 in good health. Some clones in this sample may be carry-over from other donors' samples. The J gene is TRBJ2-1, the V gene TRBV7-9; 10 nucleotides line up with TRBD1. The CDR3 DNA is TGTGCCAGCAGCCGCCGGGACAGGGGCAGCTCCTACAATGAGCAGTTCTTC. Protein sequence: CASSRRDRGSSYNEQFF.